This is a list of T cell receptor beta chains from one sample in a study of cytomegalovirus exposure and HLA in healthy donors. Here immunoSEQ multiplex PCR was the method, and the copy in TCRdb shows in-frame clones only, minus some. Recorded here are approximately 150,000 clones; the top ten clones represent around 0.96%. Sequenced: PBMCs. The receptor source for this set is a male donor in good health and CMV-seronegative. Each CDR3 is given with its conserved first and last residue. A D gene is named only where the DNA matches it firmly.

V	J	D	DNA	CDR3
TRBV2	TRBJ2-7	TRBD2	TGTGCCAGCAGGGGGGGTAGCGGGAGGTTGAACGAGCAGTACTTC	CASRGGSGRLNEQYF
TRBV6-5	TRBJ2-7	TRBD1	TGTGCCAGCAGACAGGGACAGCCCACGATCGAGCAGTACTTC	CASRQGQPTIEQYF
TRBV30	TRBJ2-1	.	TGTGCCTGGGAGGGCCGTTACAATGAGCAGTTCTTC	CAWEGRYNEQFF
TRBV20-1	TRBJ1-1	.	TGCAGTGCTAGTCGGGTCACTGAAGCTTTCTTT	CSASRVTEAFF
TRBV14	TRBJ1-1	.	TGTGCCAGCAGCCCTACGACAAATACTGAAGCTTTCTTT	CASSPTTNTEAFF
TRBV6-5	TRBJ2-7	.	TGTGCCAGCAGATTACGGGTAGTCGGGGACGAGCAGTACTTC	CASRLRVVGDEQYF
TRBV5-6	TRBJ2-1	.	TGTGCCAGCAGGGAGGGCCGCGATGAGCAGTTCTTC	CASREGRDEQFF
TRBV5-1	TRBJ2-7	.	TGCGCCAGCAGCCAAGGGGACTCCTACGAGCAGTACTTC	CASSQGDSYEQYF
TRBV18	TRBJ1-5	.	TGTGCCAGCTCACGCGGACAGCAACCCAATCAGCCCCAGCATTTT	CASSRGQQPNQPQHF
TRBV20-1	TRBJ1-1	.	TGCAGGGCGACAGCCGAAGCTTTCTTT	CRATAEAFF
TRBV29-1	TRBJ2-2	.	TGCAGCGGGGACAAGGCGAACACCGGGGAGCTGTTTTTT	CSGDKANTGELFF
TRBV2	TRBJ1-6	.	TGTGCCAGTAGTGAGGGCAGAGAGGGTTCACCCCTCCACTTT	CASSEGREGSPLHF
TRBV9	TRBJ1-1	.	TGTGCCAGCAGCGCCCCCATTCCGAACGGTGAAGCTTTCTTT	CASSAPIPNGEAFF
TRBV12-5	TRBJ1-2	.	TGTGCTAGTGGTTTTACAGTGGATGGCTACACCTTC	CASGFTVDGYTF
TRBV28	TRBJ1-1	TRBD1	TGTGCCAGCAGTTTTACAGGGGTTTTTGTGGACACTGAAGCTTTCTTT	CASSFTGVFVDTEAFF
TRBV30	TRBJ2-3	TRBD2	TGTGCCTGGTCAGCGGGAGGCGCGTCTAGCACAGATACGCAGTATTTT	CAWSAGGASSTDTQYF
TRBV7-9	TRBJ1-2	.	TGTGCCAGCAGCCCCGGGGGGGCCGGGGACTATGGCTACACCTTC	CASSPGGAGDYGYTF
TRBV5-1	TRBJ2-5	TRBD2	TGCGCCAGCAGCTTGGGTAGTACTAGCGGGGGCCAAGAGACCCAGTACTTC	CASSLGSTSGGQETQYF
TRBV5-4	TRBJ1-4	.	TGTGCCAGACAAGCAACTAATGAAAAACTGTTTTTT	CARQATNEKLFF
TRBV5-1	TRBJ2-5	.	TGCGCCAGCAACAGAGATTGGAGGGGAGAGACCCAGTACTTC	CASNRDWRGETQYF